The 17 T cell receptor beta chains below were found in one sample sequenced in a study of OX40 agonist ivuxolimab in advanced cancers. Using immunoSEQ multiplex PCR, the repertoire was profiled, and TCRdb retains in-frame clones only, with some absent. This table holds 50,000 to 65,000 clones, 85% to 90% found once. The specimen comprised CD4+ or CD8+ T cells sorted from blood, sampled in a trial of the OX40 agonist ivuxolimab. Receptors originate from an adult with an advanced solid tumor such as melanoma, head and neck, liver or kidney cancer.

This rearrangement joins TRBV19 to TRBJ2-1; the match to TRBD1 covers 9 bases. J gave up 7 bases and V 3 bases, and 7 bases lay outside the gene matches. This CDR3 is built from 15 residues. Germline V gene data show CDR1 as LNHDA and CDR2 as SQIVND (reference sequence). In DNA form, the CDR3 reads TGTGCCAGTAGTATTTTGGGACAGGGTCAAAATGAGCAGTTCTTC. Its translation is CASSILGQGQNEQFF. The entire variable domain, with the rest obtained from reference TRBV19 and TRBJ2-1, is as follows: DGGITQSPKYLFRKEGQNVTLSCEQNLNHDAMYWYRQDPGQGLRLIYYSQIVNDFQKGDIAEGYSVSREKKESFPLTVTSAQKNPTAFYLCASSILGQGQNEQFFGPGTRLTVL.

The CDR3 protein is CASSPGRNEKLFF. The CDR3 bases are TGTGCCAGCTCACCGGGCAGGAATGAAAAACTGTTTTTT. V and J are TRBV18 and TRBJ1-4; D is undetermined. Germline V lookup: CDR1 KGHSH, CDR2 LQKENI. The CDR3 contains 13 residues. With 3 bases removed from V and 5 bases from J, the gap between germline ends came to 7 bases.

The chain links TRBV19 to TRBJ2-2; possibly TRBD1 or TRBD2 for D (5 bases each). Between the trimmed V and J ends, which lost 7 bases and 4 bases, there was a span of 19 bases. In germline, CDR1 is LNHDA, CDR2 SQIVND (reference sequence). There are 16 residues in the CDR3. The CDR3 DNA is TGTGCCAGTAAGGCCTGGGACGGGACCGGCACCGGGGAGCTGTTTTTT. This translates into CASKAWDGTGTGELFF.

The V and J genes are TRBV28 and TRBJ1-5; 12 bases line up with TRBD1. Losses at the gene ends were 5 bases for V and 5 bases for J; bases not matched to a gene: 4. CDR3 length: 15 amino acids. Germline values: CDR1 MDHEN, CDR2 SYDVKM. This CDR3 reads CASSPGTGGYQPQHF. The CDR3, as DNA: TGTGCCAGCAGTCCTGGGACAGGGGGCTATCAGCCCCAGCATTTT.

The chain recombines TRBV5-5 with TRBJ2-1, with 8 bases lining up with TRBD2. The CDR3 runs 19 residues. Germline CDR1 is SGHKS and CDR2 is YYEKEE (reference sequence). V trimming: 1 base; J trimming: 4 bases; junction bases outside the gene matches: 16. The CDR3 DNA sequence: TGTGCCAGCAGCTTGCATCCCCCGGGAGGCGGGAGGCCTTACAATGAGCAGTTCTTC. It specifies CASSLHPPGGGRPYNEQFF.

V usage is TRBV7-9 and J usage is TRBJ2-1, with D uncertain. The CDR3 spans 14 residues. Germline V gene lookup returns CDR1 SEHNR and CDR2 FQNEAQ (reference sequence). Between the trimmed V and J ends, which lost 1 base and 3 bases, there was a span of 7 bases. The CDR3 loop reads CASSLVSVYNEQFF. Written as DNA, the CDR3 is TGTGCCAGCAGCTTAGTATCGGTCTACAATGAGCAGTTCTTC.

This clone has just a few counts. V is TRBV19 and J is TRBJ1-5, with TRBD1 matching over 7 bases. The V segment lost 5 bases and the J segment 5 bases; nucleotides outside the gene matches: 3. This CDR3 region has 13 residues. Germline lookup yields CDR1 LNHDA and CDR2 SQIVND (reference sequence). The CDR3 nucleotides read TGTGCCAGTAGTTTCGACAGGGATCAGCCCCAGCATTTT. Translating it yields CASSFDRDQPQHF.

The V and J genes are TRBV6-1 and TRBJ1-2, with 7 nucleotides matching TRBD1. Trimming removed 10 bases from V and 1 base from J; junction bases left unmatched: 9. There are 14 residues in the CDR3. CDR1 is MNHNS and CDR2 is SASEGT in the germline V gene. The DNA for the CDR3 is TGTGCCATCCAAGACAGGGAGGGTAACTATGGCTACACCTTC. Its translation: CAIQDREGNYGYTF.

This clone was seen only a few times. The J gene is TRBJ1-1, the V gene TRBV30; D is unclear. The CDR3 length is 13 residues. V was pared by 5 bases and J by 1 base, with 11 bases between. Germline V gene data show CDR1 as GTSNPN and CDR2 as SVGIG (reference sequence). The CDR3 bases are TGTGCCTGGTCGACATTCCAGAACACTGAAGCTTTCTTT. Translating it yields CAWSTFQNTEAFF.

The chain combines TRBV6-6 with TRBJ2-3, with D possibly being TRBD1 or TRBD2 (5 bases each). The CDR3 is 15 amino acids. The germline V gene has CDR1 MNHNY and CDR2 SVGAGI (reference sequence). V gave up 7 bases and J gave up 3 bases, with 17 bases separating them. The CDR3 region is CASTLMGEGTDTQYF. Written as DNA, the CDR3 is TGTGCCAGCACCTTAATGGGGGAAGGTACAGATACGCAGTATTTT.

This clone was seen only once. The chain combines TRBV2 with TRBJ1-1; D is possibly TRBD1 (6 bases). CDR3 size: 13 residues. CDR1 and CDR2 from the germline V gene are SNHLY and FYNNEI. Trimming removed 6 bases at V and 1 base at J, with 9 bases between. The CDR3 DNA follows: TGTGCCAGCAGGGGACACCCGAACACTGAAGCTTTCTTT. Its protein is CASRGHPNTEAFF. Complete variable domain (other parts from reference TRBV2 and TRBJ1-1): EPEVTQTPSHQVTQMGQEVILRCVPISNHLYFYWYRQILGQKVEFLVSFYNNEISEKSEIFDDQFSVERPDGSNFTLKIRSTKLEDSAMYFCASRGHPNTEAFFGQGTRLTVV.

This clone was found once. The chain couples TRBV28 to TRBJ2-7, with a weak D call TRBD2 (5 bases). Germline V gives CDR1 MDHEN, CDR2 SYDVKM. The CDR3 sequence is 13 residues long. The V end lost 10 bases, the J end lost 2 bases, and 15 bases lay between the germline ends. The CDR3 spells CAIKEAGTYEQYF. The CDR3 nucleotides read TGTGCCATCAAGGAGGCAGGCACCTACGAGCAGTACTTC.

The rearrangement links TRBV4-1 to TRBJ1-3, with D perhaps TRBD1 (5 bases). The CDR3 sequence is 15 residues long. Trimming left V 4 bases short and J 0 bases short, with 10 bases between. Germline-derived CDR1 and CDR2 are MGHRA and YSYEKL. The CDR3: CASSPGTSSGNTIYF. The CDR3 region has the DNA TGCGCCAGCAGCCCCGGGACTAGCTCTGGAAACACCATATATTTT.

This chain links TRBV6-1 with TRBJ1-1; 7 bases match TRBD1. Trimming removed 2 bases from V and 9 bases from J; junction bases left unmatched: 12. The CDR3 covers 15 residues. Germline V gives CDR1 MNHNS, CDR2 SASEGT. CDR3 residues: CASSELSPRTGKAFF. The CDR3 nucleotides are TGTGCCAGCAGTGAATTATCTCCCCGGACAGGAAAAGCTTTCTTT.

The gene calls are TRBV19 and TRBJ1-1; D unresolved. The CDR3 spans 14 residues. Germline V gene sequence: CDR1 LNHDA, CDR2 SQIVND (reference sequence). Trimming left V 7 bases short and J 0 bases short, with 12 bases between. CDR3 amino acids: CASTQRTVNTEAFF. CDR3 bases: TGTGCCAGTACCCAAAGGACGGTGAACACTGAAGCTTTCTTT.

The rearrangement links TRBV5-4 to TRBJ2-2, with 7 bases matching TRBD2. This CDR3 region has 15 residues. The V gene end was trimmed by 4 bases and the J gene end by 6 bases; junction bases not matched to a gene: 9. The germline CDR1 and CDR2 sequences are SGHNT and YYREEE (reference sequence). CDR3 residues: CASSPRTSQAGELFF. The CDR3, as DNA: TGTGCCAGCAGCCCCCGGACTAGTCAGGCCGGGGAGCTGTTTTTT.

This clone came up a few times. The gene calls are TRBV7-9 and TRBJ2-2; 9 bases match TRBD2. CDR3 size: 15 residues. The germline gives CDR1 SEHNR, CDR2 FQNEAQ (reference sequence). The V segment lost 4 bases and the J segment 7 bases; nucleotides outside the gene matches: 7. The CDR3 region is CASSSPREGFGELFF. The DNA of the CDR3 is TGTGCCAGCAGCTCCCCGCGGGAGGGGTTCGGGGAGCTGTTTTTT.